Listed here is a single T cell receptor (beta chain). Its cognate antigen is unknown. This CDR3 is built from 12 residues. From germline, CDR1 is MNHEY and CDR2 SVGAGI. V was shortened by 0 bases and J by 11 bases, with 8 bases between the two germline ends. Of the isolated RNA, all was reverse transcribed, and so the sequenced material was expressed TCRB transcripts. Naive, central memory and regulatory T cell samples produced a mean of approximately 4 million reads. Only in-frame clones appear in the TCRdb table, and some are missing; sequencing was by immunoSEQ multiplex PCR. The sample has under 400,000 clones; 14% are singletons. The sample comes from a study of beta chain features in type 1 diabetes. General study results and limits: A greater similarity of naive, central memory and Treg TCRB repertoires was seen among patients than among healthy donors. For Type 1 diabetes patients, all four CD4+ subsets carried TCRB CDR3s that were moderately but significantly shorter.

The J gene is TRBJ2-1, the V gene TRBV6-5; D tentatively reads TRBD1 or TRBD2 (5 bases each). The sample taken for sequencing was central memory CD4+ T cells from blood. This sequence originates from a man aged 25-40 years in good health. CDR3 sequence (DNA): TGTGCCAGCAGTTACTCGTCGGGACAGCAGTTCTTC. It specifies CASSYSSGQQFF.